These 11 T cell receptor beta chains originate from one sample sequenced in a study of shared clonotypes between healthy human individuals. Produced via immunoSEQ multiplex PCR; TCRdb's table is partial and in-frame only. The sample consists of about 1,900,000 clones, roughly 94% of them appearing once. The naive CD8 fraction comprised CD45RO-negative cells positively selected for CCR7 and excluded terminally differentiated effector memory CD45RA+ cells. Sequencing was carried out using naive CD8+ T cells sorted from blood. The source is a man between 18 and 29 years old in good health.

The chain carries TRBV4-3 and TRBJ2-3; D is unresolved. The V and J ends lost 2 bases and 4 bases respectively, with 13 bases between them. Germline V gene data show CDR1 as LGHNA and CDR2 as YSLEER. The CDR3 consists of 15 residues. CDR3 sequence (DNA): TGCGCCAGCAGCCAATCCCGCTCATCCGCAGATACGCAGTATTTT. Protein product: CASSQSRSSADTQYF.

The chain is built from TRBV30 and TRBJ2-6, with no clear D. Germline lookup yields CDR1 GTSNPN and CDR2 SVGIG (reference sequence). V lost 1 base and J lost 0, with 7 bases in between. The CDR3 is 15 amino acids. This CDR3 is CAWSDGSSGANVLTF. The CDR3 DNA follows: TGTGCCTGGAGTGACGGATCCTCTGGGGCCAACGTCCTGACTTTC.

The chain uses TRBV27 and TRBJ2-7; 7 bases align to TRBD1. CDR1 is MNHEY, CDR2 SMNVEV, per germline (reference sequence). CDR3 size: 14 residues. V trimming: 2 bases; J trimming: 5 bases; junction bases outside the gene matches: 6. The CDR3 sequence: CASSLRPQGNEQYF. The CDR3 DNA is TGTGCCAGCAGTTTACGTCCACAGGGGAACGAGCAGTACTTC.

This chain's CDR3 is CASSDGGQFFMNTEAFF. CDR3 nucleotide sequence: TGTGCCAGTAGCGACGGGGGCCAGTTTTTTATGAACACTGAAGCTTTCTTT. The chain is built from TRBV19 and TRBJ1-1, with D tentatively TRBD1 (6 bases). V was clipped by 6 bases and J by 0 bases, with 20 bases between them. The CDR3 contains 17 residues. Germline values: CDR1 LNHDA, CDR2 SQIVND (reference sequence).

The rearrangement uses TRBV7-9 and TRBJ2-1; D unresolved. The V gene lost 5 bases and the J gene lost 3 bases, with 20 bases spanning the gap. The length of the CDR3 is 17 residues. CDR1 and CDR2 (germline): SEHNR, FQNEAQ (reference sequence). In DNA, the CDR3 is TGTGCCAGCAGCCTTATACCCGTTGGGCCTGGCTACAATGAGCAGTTCTTC. Translation: CASSLIPVGPGYNEQFF.

V usage is TRBV28 and J usage is TRBJ1-4; unclear D gene. This CDR3 is 16 amino acids long. Germline V CDR1 and CDR2: MDHEN, SYDVKM. Trimming removed 5 bases from V and 0 bases from J, with 13 bases in between. CDR3 coding DNA: TGTGCCAGCAGTCCTCTGGACGAGGCAACTAATGAAAAACTGTTTTTT. Translating gives CASSPLDEATNEKLFF. Filled out from reference TRBV28 and TRBJ1-4, the complete variable domain reads DVKVTQSSRYLVKRTGEKVFLECVQDMDHENMFWYRQDPGLGLRLIYFSYDVKMKEKGDIPEGYSVSREKKERFSLILESASTNQTSMYLCASSPLDEATNEKLFFGSGTQLSVL.

The chain has TRBV4-3 and TRBJ2-3; D unresolved. V was pared by 1 base and J by 4 bases, with 18 bases between. This CDR3 has 17 residues. In germline, CDR1 is LGHNA, CDR2 YSLEER. The CDR3 loop reads CASSQGTVGLEADTQYF. The CDR3 nucleotides are TGCGCCAGCAGCCAAGGAACAGTTGGCCTCGAGGCAGATACGCAGTATTTT.

Points on this clone: This sample includes further DNA sequences coding for the same CDR3. The V call is TRBV27, the J call TRBJ2-7; D unclear. CDR1 and CDR2 (germline): MNHEY, SMNVEV (reference sequence). This CDR3 contains 13 residues. V lost 6 bases and J 1 base, leaving 10 bases between the germline ends. CDR3 protein: CASRPLDSYEQYF. In DNA form, the CDR3 reads TGTGCCAGCAGGCCTCTAGATTCCTACGAGCAGTACTTC.

The chain combines TRBV2 with TRBJ2-7, with 12 bases matching TRBD2. CDR1 and CDR2 (germline): SNHLY, FYNNEI. The CDR3 has 14 residues. J was trimmed by 6 bases and V by 4 bases; bases with no gene match: 4. The CDR3 region is CASSASTSGSEQYF. CDR3 sequence (DNA): TGTGCCAGCAGTGCCTCGACTAGCGGGAGCGAGCAGTACTTC.

The genes are TRBV27 and TRBJ2-1; 7 positions match TRBD2. With 4 bases clipped from V and 2 bases from J, the junction kept 5 bases outside the gene matches. Germline CDR1 reads MNHEY; CDR2 reads SMNVEV (reference sequence). The CDR3 is made up of 15 amino acids. As DNA, the CDR3 is TGTGCCAGCAGTTCTCTGGGGGGGGCCTACAATGAGCAGTTCTTC. This translates into CASSSLGGAYNEQFF.

J is TRBJ2-5 and V is TRBV10-1; D tentatively fits TRBD1 or TRBD2 (5 bases each). V lost 0 bases to trimming and J lost 4 bases, with 9 bases between them. This CDR3 spans 14 amino acids. CDR1 and CDR2 (germline): WNHNN, SYGVQD (reference sequence). CDR3 nucleotide sequence: TGCGCCAGCAGTGAGTCCGGGACCTCAGAGACCCAGTACTTC. It codes for CASSESGTSETQYF.